This T cell receptor (beta chain) is drawn from a study of T cells in tumors after PD-1 blockade. Study in general: Excluded were patients with checkpoint blockade, immunosuppressants, or radiotherapy or other anti-cancer therapy within 4 weeks. Patients received pembrolizumab 200 mg every 3 weeks or cemiplimab 350 mg every 2 weeks. Peripheral blood samples averaged about 33,000 unique clonotypes and more than 90,000 templates. The study, taken as a whole, reports: Approximately 41% of tumor TCR clonotypes were also found in blood.

This clone was observed a handful of times. Its antigen is unknown. This CDR3 region has 13 residues. Here immunoSEQ multiplex PCR was the method, and the copy in TCRdb shows in-frame clones only, minus some. The data contain about 33,000 clones, around 80% of them singletons. V and J are TRBV21-1 and TRBJ2-7; the table's D call TRBD2 went unverified against the DNA. TRBV21-1 is recorded as a pseudogene. The material was PBMCs, obtained before anti-PD-1 treatment. The sequence came from a human donor with basal cell carcinoma. CDR3 bases: TGTGCCAGCAGCGGCGGGGATTTCTACGAGCAGTACTTC. It translates to CASSGGDFYEQYF.